This passage covers 26 T cell receptor beta chains from one sample sequenced in a study of cytomegalovirus exposure and HLA in healthy donors (dated by TCRdb to about 2017). The library was made by the immunoSEQ multiplex PCR assay. TCRdb limited this immuneACCESS table to in-frame rearrangements with V and J called. A share of clones is missing; checked studies link under half to unresolved V genes, and the rest is unexplained. This sample gives tens of thousands of clones in total; around 96% of them show up just once. Jointly, the top ten make up 8% to 10% of the sample. What was sequenced was PBMCs. The receptors were sampled from a man aged 25 to 40 in good health and CMV-seropositive.

This chain joins TRBV30 and TRBJ2-1; possibly TRBD2 for D (6 bases). V lost 0 bases and J 8 bases, leaving 23 bases between the germline ends. Germline lookup yields CDR1 GTSNPN and CDR2 SVGIG (reference sequence). The CDR3 is 17 residues long. The CDR3 protein is CAWSVWGRREIGDEQFF. The CDR3, as DNA: TGTGCCTGGAGTGTATGGGGCCGTCGGGAGATTGGCGATGAGCAGTTCTTC. The full variable domain, completed using reference TRBV30 and TRBJ2-1, is SQTIHQWPATLVQPVGSPLSLECTVEGTSNPNLYWYRQAAGRGLQLLFYSVGIGQISSEVPQNLSASRPQDRQFILSSKKLLLSDSGFYLCAWSVWGRREIGDEQFFGPGTRLTVL.

The chain links TRBV27 to TRBJ2-1; TRBD2 agrees at 8 bases. The V and J ends lost 5 bases and 15 bases, in that order; junction bases with no gene match: 15. In germline, CDR1 is MNHEY, CDR2 SMNVEV (reference sequence). CDR3 length equals 14 residues. DNA for the CDR3: TGTGCCAGCAGTACCGGACTAGCCTTTCGTAGGTGGTTCTTC. It translates to CASSTGLAFRRWFF.

As to this clone: A junction end diverges from the germline sequence, so it may reflect a read error. The V gene is TRBV30, the J gene TRBJ2-7; D gene unclear. CDR1 is GTSNPN and CDR2 is SVGIG in the germline V gene (reference sequence). The CDR3 length is 11 residues. This CDR3 is CAWSAGSERSF. The CDR3 DNA reads as TGTGCCTGGAGTGCCGGATCAGAGAGGTCTTTC. The full variable domain, its missing parts supplied by reference TRBV30 and TRBJ2-7, is SQTIHQWPATLVQPVGSPLSLECTVEGTSNPNLYWYRQAAGRGLQLLFYSVGIGQISSEVPQNLSASRPQDRQFILSSKKLLLSDSGFYLCAWSAGSERSFGPGTRLTVT.

The rearrangement uses TRBV28 and TRBJ2-1; D may be TRBD1 (5 bases). The germline V gene has CDR1 MDHEN and CDR2 SYDVKM. Trimming shortened V by 5 bases and J by 6 bases, and 8 bases separated the two germline ends. This CDR3 has 12 residues. The CDR3 DNA reads as TGTGCCAGCAGTCTACAGGTCAATGAGCAGTTCTTC. Its protein is CASSLQVNEQFF. The entire variable domain, with the rest obtained from reference TRBV28 and TRBJ2-1, is as follows: DVKVTQSSRYLVKRTGEKVFLECVQDMDHENMFWYRQDPGLGLRLIYFSYDVKMKEKGDIPEGYSVSREKKERFSLILESASTNQTSMYLCASSLQVNEQFFGPGTRLTVL.

This chain uses TRBV6-6 with TRBJ1-1; tentatively, D is TRBD1 (5 bases). This CDR3 comprises 11 residues. Germline V CDR1 and CDR2: MNHNY, SVGAGI (reference sequence). With 5 bases removed from V and 11 bases from J, the gap between germline ends came to 12 bases. Here the CDR3 reads CASSIQVSAFF. The CDR3 DNA reads as TGTGCCAGCAGTATACAGGTGTCTGCTTTCTTT.

V is TRBV9 and J is TRBJ2-1; D unclear. The CDR3 length is 15 residues. Trimming took off 0 bases at V and 0 bases at J, with 7 bases between the two ends. Germline V CDR1 and CDR2: SGDLS, YYNGEE. The DNA of the CDR3 is TGTGCCAGCAGCGTAGCTACGGGCTCCTACAATGAGCAGTTCTTC. As protein: CASSVATGSYNEQFF.

This chain joins TRBV27 and TRBJ2-7; D may be TRBD1 (6 bases). The CDR3 sequence is 14 residues long. The germline V gene has CDR1 MNHEY and CDR2 SMNVEV (reference sequence). Trimming stripped 7 bases from V and 3 bases from J, with 16 bases between. The CDR3 reads CASKFSIRGYEQYF. The CDR3 region has the DNA TGTGCCAGCAAATTCTCGATCAGGGGCTACGAGCAGTACTTC.

This chain connects TRBV6-6 to TRBJ2-7; TRBD1 matches 11 bases. The germline gives CDR1 MNHNY, CDR2 SVGAGI (reference sequence). The CDR3 is made up of 15 amino acids. V dropped 2 bases and J dropped 6; count of bases not matched to a gene: 6. The CDR3 spells CASSYERTGGSEQYF. As DNA, the CDR3 is TGTGCCAGCAGTTACGAAAGGACAGGGGGCTCCGAGCAGTACTTC.

The rearrangement joins TRBV2 to TRBJ1-5; TRBD1 aligns across 9 bases. The J segment lost 3 bases and the V segment lost 6 bases, leaving 6 bases of the junction unmatched. Germline CDR1 reads SNHLY; CDR2 reads FYNNEI. This CDR3 is built from 15 residues. The CDR3 protein is CASSSTGGVNQPQHF. CDR3 nucleotides: TGTGCCAGCAGCTCGACAGGGGGGGTCAATCAGCCCCAGCATTTT.

V gene TRBV15 combines with J gene TRBJ2-7, with D perhaps TRBD2 (6 bases). V lost 6 bases and J 7 bases, leaving 22 bases between the germline ends. Germline V gene lookup returns CDR1 LNHNV and CDR2 YYDKDF (reference sequence). CDR3 length: 15 residues. The CDR3 spells CATSSTGGGVGEQYF. The DNA for the CDR3 is TGTGCCACCAGTTCTACTGGGGGAGGAGTGGGTGAGCAGTACTTC.

CDR3 residues: CASSRGQGGEKLFF. DNA of the CDR3: TGTGCCAGCAGCAGGGGACAGGGAGGTGAAAAACTGTTTTTT. V and J are TRBV5-6 and TRBJ1-4, with 9 bases aligning to TRBD1. Germline CDR1 reads SGHDT; CDR2 reads YYEEEE. The ends lost 4 bases at V and 7 bases at J; junction bases unmatched: 5. The CDR3 totals 14 residues.

V is TRBV19 and J is TRBJ1-3, with a possible D match to TRBD1 (5 bases). V was cut by 6 bases and J by 11 bases, with 17 bases left in between. The CDR3 is 13 residues long. CDR1 and CDR2 from the germline V gene are LNHDA and SQIVND (reference sequence). CDR3 sequence reads: CASSVGTSAAIYF. The CDR3 DNA sequence: TGTGCCAGTAGCGTCGGGACTTCGGCGGCCATATATTTT.

The gene calls are TRBV5-1 and TRBJ1-4; a weak D match, TRBD1 (5 bases). CDR1 SGHRS and CDR2 YFSETQ come from the germline V gene. Trimming took off 4 bases at V and 5 bases at J, with 12 bases between the two ends. The CDR3 has 14 amino acids. The CDR3 reads CASSVGGVNEKLFF. In nucleotides, the CDR3 is TGCGCCAGCAGCGTTGGAGGGGTGAATGAAAAACTGTTTTTT.

The chain uses TRBV11-1 and TRBJ1-5, with 8 positions matching TRBD1. CDR1 and CDR2 from the germline V gene are SGHAT and FQDESV (reference sequence). This CDR3 is 16 amino acids long. The junction had 6 bases not matched to a gene; V was cut back by 1 base and J by 4 bases. The CDR3 bases are TGTGCCAGCAGCTTAGAAGGGACAGGTACGAATCAGCCCCAGCATTTT. This codes for CASSLEGTGTNQPQHF.

The CDR3 DNA is TGTGCCAGCTCACCAGTTCGGGTTCAGGGAAACTATGGCTACACCTTC. The encoded protein is CASSPVRVQGNYGYTF. This chain links TRBV18 with TRBJ1-2; tentative D call: TRBD1 (5 bases). Trimming pared 2 bases from V and 2 bases from J, leaving 15 bases between. Germline V gene data show CDR1 as KGHSH and CDR2 as LQKENI. The CDR3 runs to 16 residues.

The gene calls are TRBV28 and TRBJ2-4; D possibly corresponds to TRBD2 (5 bases). Germline V gene lookup returns CDR1 MDHEN and CDR2 SYDVKM. The CDR3 contains 13 residues. V shed 5 bases and J shed 10 bases, with 15 bases lying between them. CDR3 nucleotide sequence: TGTGCCAGCAGTAAAGTTCCGGGGATTATTCAGTACTTC. Residues: CASSKVPGIIQYF.

The chain links TRBV5-4 to TRBJ1-2; 7 nucleotides agree with TRBD1. Germline-derived CDR1 and CDR2 are SGHNT and YYREEE (reference sequence). Unmatched junction bases numbered 1, after V lost 2 bases and J lost 6 bases. The CDR3 is made up of 12 amino acids. The CDR3 loop is CASSFDRDGYTF. CDR3 coding DNA: TGTGCCAGCAGCTTCGACAGGGATGGCTACACCTTC.

The chain joins TRBV7-6 to TRBJ2-7; D is uncertain. Germline V gives CDR1 SGHVS, CDR2 FNYEAQ. V gave up 1 base and J gave up 6 bases, with 19 bases separating them. The CDR3 totals 16 residues. This chain's CDR3 is CASSLGALPTGGEQYF. As DNA, the CDR3 is TGTGCCAGCAGCTTAGGGGCTCTTCCCACCGGTGGCGAGCAGTACTTC.

The chain has TRBV30 and TRBJ1-4; D ambiguous. The CDR3 contains 14 residues. The germline V and J ends were trimmed by 4 bases and 6 bases, with 15 bases remaining between them. Germline V gene sequence: CDR1 GTSNPN, CDR2 SVGIG (reference sequence). CDR3 loop: CAWKLRRRDEKLFF. The CDR3 DNA sequence: TGTGCCTGGAAATTGCGGCGGAGGGATGAAAAACTGTTTTTT.

The chain employs TRBV6-5 and TRBJ1-2; 8 positions match TRBD1. V lost 11 bases, J lost 4 bases, and 12 bases stayed unmatched. The CDR3 extends over 14 amino acids. Germline assignment: CDR1 MNHEY and CDR2 SVGAGI. CDR3 region: CAAATGAASYGYTF. CDR3 DNA: TGTGCCGCCGCGACAGGGGCTGCCTCCTATGGCTACACCTTC.

The chain links TRBV5-8 to TRBJ2-3; D is uncertain. Germline CDR1 SGHTS, CDR2 YDEGEE. Between the trimmed V and J ends, which lost 4 bases and 0 bases, there was a span of 6 bases. CDR3 length: 13 residues. The CDR3 nucleotides read TGTGCCAGCAGCCAAACAAGCACAGATACGCAGTATTTT. This gives the protein CASSQTSTDTQYF.

The V call is TRBV28, the J call TRBJ2-2; 9 nucleotides agree with TRBD1. The CDR3 is made up of 16 amino acids. From germline, CDR1 is MDHEN and CDR2 SYDVKM. V shed 6 bases, J shed 4 bases, and the junction held 9 bases outside the gene matches. DNA for the CDR3: TGTGCCAGCAGCATACCGGGACAGGGTCCCACCGGGGAGCTGTTTTTT. It specifies CASSIPGQGPTGELFF.

The chain recombines TRBV6-1 with TRBJ1-1, with D possibly TRBD1 on 5 matching bases. The CDR3 covers 11 residues. Germline CDR1 is MNHNS and CDR2 is SASEGT. The V and J ends lost 8 bases and 11 bases respectively, with 15 bases between them. The CDR3: CASGTGSRAFF. DNA of the CDR3: TGTGCCAGCGGTACAGGCTCGCGCGCTTTCTTT.

The gene calls are TRBV2 and TRBJ1-5; no clear D. This CDR3 is built from 15 residues. V was cut by 3 bases and J by 1 base, with 10 bases left in between. Germline lookup yields CDR1 SNHLY and CDR2 FYNNEI. The CDR3 spells CASSERQLSNQPQHF. The CDR3 DNA follows: TGTGCCAGCAGTGAGCGGCAATTGAGCAATCAGCCCCAGCATTTT.

V and J are TRBV6-1 and TRBJ1-1, with D possibly matching TRBD1 (6 bases). Trimming took 5 bases from V and 0 from J, leaving 13 bases between them. Germline V gene lookup returns CDR1 MNHNS and CDR2 SASEGT. This CDR3 is built from 15 residues. The CDR3 is CASSPTDSMNTEAFF. CDR3 coding DNA: TGTGCCAGCAGTCCCACGGACAGCATGAACACTGAAGCTTTCTTT.

Written as DNA, the CDR3 is TGCGCCAGCAGCTTGGCTAGCGGCACAGATACGCAGTATTTT. Translated: CASSLASGTDTQYF. The chain recombines TRBV5-1 with TRBJ2-3; a possible D gene is TRBD2 (6 bases). The V gene's germline CDR1 is SGHRS and CDR2 YFSETQ. Trimming left V 0 bases short and J 1 base short, with 6 bases between. CDR3 length: 14 residues.